Shown below are 20 T cell receptor beta chains from a single sample sequenced in a study of CD8 T cells in Susac syndrome. RNA was extracted with the RNeasy kit, and a quantity of 0.5 to 1 ug was reverse transcribed using random hexamers. TCRdb independently ran MiXCR on the immunoSEQ multiplex PCR reads; one entry per CDR3 protein. The table has around 150,000 distinct CDR3 sequences, about 95% seen once. Material: CD4+ T cells from PBMCs. The receptor set was obtained from a human donor in good health.

The chain is built from TRBV7-6 and TRBJ2-3; D call uncertain. V dropped 2 bases and J dropped 1 base, with 10 bases sitting between them. The CDR3 runs 15 residues. From germline, CDR1 is SGHVS and CDR2 FNYEAQ. The CDR3 DNA reads TGTGCCAGCAGCTTAAGTGAGCTCCGCACAGATACGCAGTATTTT. Translated: CASSLSELRTDTQYF.

J is TRBJ2-6 and V is TRBV5-1; 7 positions match TRBD1. The length of the CDR3 is 15 residues. Germline assignment: CDR1 SGHRS and CDR2 YFSETQ. Germline trimming cut 5 bases from V and 2 bases from J; bases unmatched to any gene: 4. For the CDR3, the DNA is TGCGCCAGCAGTGACAGGGCACCTGGGGCCAACGTCCTGACTTTC. Residues: CASSDRAPGANVLTF.

The rearrangement links TRBV30 to TRBJ2-5; TRBD1 matches 9 bases. The germline V gene has CDR1 GTSNPN and CDR2 SVGIG (reference sequence). The CDR3 runs to 15 residues. After removal of 3 bases from V and 5 bases from J, the junction contained 10 bases not matched to a gene. CDR3 loop: CAWSAGTGSAETQYF. The CDR3 DNA is TGTGCCTGGAGCGCCGGGACAGGGTCAGCGGAGACCCAGTACTTC.

The chain employs TRBV20-1 and TRBJ2-7, with TRBD1 as a possible D gene (6 bases). CDR3 length: 12 residues. Deletions cut 5 bases from V and 6 bases from J, with 14 bases between. CDR1 and CDR2 from the germline V gene are DFQATT and SNEGSKA (reference sequence). The CDR3 sequence is CSAGRRGGEQYF. The CDR3 DNA follows: TGCAGTGCTGGAAGAAGAGGGGGCGAGCAGTACTTC.

The rearrangement uses TRBV24-1 and TRBJ1-1, with unresolved D. The CDR3 covers 15 residues. The V end was cut by 8 bases, the J end by 0 bases, with 15 bases between. Germline-derived CDR1 and CDR2 are KGHDR and SFDVKD. CDR3 sequence: CATTLFEAMNTEAFF. CDR3 in DNA: TGTGCCACCACCCTATTCGAGGCCATGAACACTGAAGCTTTCTTT.

The chain combines TRBV27 with TRBJ2-7; TRBD2 is a possible D gene (5 bases). This CDR3 is built from 14 residues. With 2 bases removed from V and 2 bases from J, the gap between germline ends came to 10 bases. Germline loops: CDR1 MNHEY, CDR2 SMNVEV (reference sequence). In DNA form, the CDR3 reads TGTGCCAGCAGTTTAAGACTAAGCCCCTACGAGCAGTACTTC. Its translation: CASSLRLSPYEQYF.

The rearrangement joins TRBV20-1 to TRBJ1-2; D is uncertain. V dropped 1 base and J dropped 8 bases, with 11 bases sitting between them. The CDR3 length is 12 residues. Germline loops: CDR1 DFQATT, CDR2 SNEGSKA (reference sequence). In nucleotides, the CDR3 is TGCAGTGCTAGAGGGAGAGGGTTCGGCTACACCTTC. It translates to CSARGRGFGYTF.

V is TRBV6-2 or TRBV6-3 and J is TRBJ2-7; D is uncertain. V dropped 6 bases and J dropped 6 bases, with 12 bases sitting between them. The CDR3 has 12 residues. Per germline, CDR1 MNHEY and CDR2 SVGEGT. The CDR3: CASSGRRPEQYF. In nucleotides, the CDR3 is TGTGCCAGCAGCGGCCGACGCCCCGAGCAGTACTTC.

Points on this clonotype: One end of the junction varies from germline; a read error may be responsible. The rearrangement uses TRBV7-3 and TRBJ2-7, with 8 bases lining up with TRBD2. The CDR3 runs to 14 residues. Germline CDR1 and CDR2: SGHTA and FQGTGA. The CDR3 sequence: CASSLTGGDYEQYF. CDR3 bases: TGTGCCAGCAGCCTAACGGGAGGGGACTACGAGCAGTACTTC.

The chain recombines TRBV3-1 with TRBJ2-5, with 13 bases aligning to TRBD2. The CDR3 runs to 15 residues. The germline gives CDR1 LGHDT, CDR2 YNNKEL (reference sequence). Trimming removed 3 bases from V and 5 bases from J; junction bases left unmatched: 3. The chain's CDR3 is CASSQRGLAGETQYF. As DNA, the CDR3 is TGTGCCAGCAGCCAGAGGGGACTAGCGGGGGAGACCCAGTACTTC.

The rearrangement links TRBV19 to TRBJ1-6; 10 bases map to TRBD1. The CDR3 is 13 residues long. Per germline, CDR1 LNHDA and CDR2 SQIVND (reference sequence). The trim removed 11 bases at V and 8 bases at J, leaving 6 bases unmatched. CDR3 in amino acids: CACRQGADSPLHF. CDR3 sequence (DNA): TGTGCCTGCAGACAGGGGGCTGATTCACCCCTCCACTTT.

This clonotype was seen once. V usage is TRBV3-1 and J usage is TRBJ2-2; 7 bases align to TRBD1. CDR1 is LGHDT, CDR2 YNNKEL, per germline (reference sequence). With V trimmed by 1 base and J by 2 bases, 7 bases remained unmatched. The CDR3 contains 17 residues. The CDR3 loop reads CASSQAGQTFNTGELFF. The CDR3 bases are TGTGCCAGCAGCCAAGCGGGACAGACTTTTAACACCGGGGAGCTGTTTTTT.

This chain uses TRBV6-2 or TRBV6-3 with TRBJ2-7, with D unresolved. V gave up 6 bases and J gave up 2 bases, with 11 bases separating them. The CDR3 contains 13 residues. The germline CDR1 and CDR2 sequences are MNHEY and SVGEGT. The CDR3 nucleotides read TGTGCCAGCAGCACCAGGTTTCCCTACGAGCAGTACTTC. It yields the protein CASSTRFPYEQYF.

V gene TRBV20-1 combines with J gene TRBJ1-2, with 7 bases lining up with TRBD1. Germline V lookup: CDR1 DFQATT, CDR2 SNEGSKA (reference sequence). The V and J ends lost 6 bases and 6 bases, in that order; junction bases with no gene match: 13. This CDR3 spans 14 amino acids. The CDR3 loop is CSANPEQGTDGYTF. The CDR3 DNA reads as TGCAGTGCAAATCCGGAACAGGGGACCGATGGCTACACCTTC.

The chain links TRBV24-1 to TRBJ2-2; D might be TRBD2 (6 bases). Germline CDR1 and CDR2: KGHDR and SFDVKD. The CDR3 has 14 amino acids. V lost 4 bases, J lost 6 bases, and 11 bases lay in between. CDR3 bases: TGTGCCACCAGTGACCGGGGGACGGCCGGGGAGCTGTTTTTT. Protein sequence: CATSDRGTAGELFF.

The J gene is TRBJ2-7, the V gene TRBV19; D assignment may be TRBD1 or TRBD2 (5 bases each). The CDR3 is made up of 13 amino acids. Germline V gives CDR1 LNHDA, CDR2 SQIVND (reference sequence). Trimming left V 9 bases short and J 1 base short, with 13 bases between. The CDR3 nucleotides read TGTGCCAGCCGGGACCGAAATTCCTACGAGCAGTACTTC. Translated: CASRDRNSYEQYF. The whole variable domain, remainder taken from reference TRBV19 and TRBJ2-7, is DGGITQSPKYLFRKEGQNVTLSCEQNLNHDAMYWYRQDPGQGLRLIYYSQIVNDFQKGDIAEGYSVSREKKESFPLTVTSAQKNPTAFYLCASRDRNSYEQYFGPGTRLTVT.

This clonotype was recorded once. The chain combines TRBV5-1 with TRBJ2-3; D call uncertain. The CDR3 contains 15 residues. Deletions cut 4 bases from V and 2 bases from J, with 14 bases between. CDR1 and CDR2 (germline): SGHRS, YFSETQ. DNA of the CDR3: TGCGCCAGCAGCGGTGGTGCCGGGTACACAGATACGCAGTATTTT. It specifies CASSGGAGYTDTQYF.

The chain has TRBV6-1 and TRBJ2-7; the D gene is possibly TRBD1 (5 bases). The germline V gene has CDR1 MNHNS and CDR2 SASEGT. The V end lost 5 bases, the J end lost 4 bases, and 21 bases lay between the germline ends. This CDR3 has 16 residues. Here the CDR3 reads CASSPLTALSGYEQYF. CDR3 sequence (DNA): TGTGCCAGCAGTCCCCTGACAGCACTCTCTGGATACGAGCAGTACTTC.

The rearrangement joins TRBV12-3 or TRBV12-4 to TRBJ2-2, with TRBD1 identical over 7 bases. J lost 7 bases, V lost 5 bases, and 4 bases had no gene match. CDR3 length equals 13 residues. The CDR3 loop is CASSTQGDGELFF. In nucleotides, the CDR3 is TGTGCCAGCAGTACCCAGGGGGACGGGGAGCTGTTTTTT.

This rearrangement joins TRBV9 to TRBJ1-1; D remains unclear. Germline lookup yields CDR1 SGDLS and CDR2 YYNGEE. This CDR3 is built from 15 residues. Trimming took 0 bases from V and 7 from J, leaving 16 bases between them. The CDR3 here is CASSVVPLRAFEAFF. The CDR3 DNA reads TGTGCCAGCAGCGTAGTACCCTTACGTGCCTTTGAAGCTTTCTTT.